These 9 T cell receptor beta chains were sequenced from one sample in a study of response to subunit inactivated influenza vaccine. TCRdb reprocessed the RT-PCR reads with MiXCR, giving one entry per CDR3 protein. Among around 790,000 distinct CDR3 sequences listed, 21% were seen once. The sequencing here drew on PBMCs from blood, taken roughly 5 days after vaccination. These receptors were obtained from a man aged 45 to 65 who received an inactivated influenza vaccine.

The chain uses TRBV7-9 and TRBJ1-4; no definite D call. The CDR3 loop spans 12 amino acids. Between the trimmed V and J ends, which lost 3 bases and 11 bases, there was a span of 10 bases. CDR1 and CDR2 (germline): SEHNR, FQNEAQ (reference sequence). The CDR3 nucleotides read TGTGCCAGCAGCTTGACGGCTGAGAAACTGTTTTTT. This gives the protein CASSLTAEKLFF.

This clonotype was recorded many times. CDR3 DNA sequence: TGTGCCAGCAGCCTGGGACTAGCTAGGACAGATACGCAGTATTTT. As protein: CASSLGLARTDTQYF. The chain links TRBV7-6 to TRBJ2-3, with 9 bases matching TRBD2. The CDR3 runs 15 residues. After removal of 5 bases from V and 3 bases from J, the junction contained 6 bases not matched to a gene. Germline-derived CDR1 and CDR2 are SGHVS and FNYEAQ.

Here the CDR3 DNA reads TGTGCCAGCAGCGGCGGACTAGCCAATTCACCCCTCCACTTT. As protein: CASSGGLANSPLHF. This chain joins TRBV9 and TRBJ1-6, with no clear D. Germline-derived CDR1 and CDR2 are SGDLS and YYNGEE. This CDR3 spans 14 amino acids. The V end was cut by 3 bases, the J end by 7 bases, with 11 bases between.

The V and J genes are TRBV20-1 and TRBJ2-3; a weak D match, TRBD1 (6 bases). CDR1 is DFQATT and CDR2 is SNEGSKA in the germline V gene (reference sequence). This CDR3 has 14 residues. The V end was cut by 2 bases, the J end by 5 bases, with 14 bases between. The CDR3 reads CSARKGHAGDTQYF. CDR3 nucleotide sequence: TGCAGTGCTAGAAAGGGACACGCAGGAGATACGCAGTATTTT.

In its sample, this clonotype was seen a few times. V usage is TRBV28 and J usage is TRBJ2-1; 10 positions agree with TRBD2. There are 15 residues in the CDR3. The V gene end was trimmed by 3 bases and the J gene end by 5 bases; junction bases not matched to a gene: 4. Germline loops: CDR1 MDHEN, CDR2 SYDVKM. The CDR3 DNA sequence: TGTGCCAGCAGTTTCAGCGGGAGGGTCCACAATGAGCAGTTCTTC. This encodes CASSFSGRVHNEQFF. The full variable domain, with the rest looked up from reference TRBV28 and TRBJ2-1, is DVKVTQSSRYLVKRTGEKVFLECVQDMDHENMFWYRQDPGLGLRLIYFSYDVKMKEKGDIPEGYSVSREKKERFSLILESASTNQTSMYLCASSFSGRVHNEQFFGPGTRLTVL.

V and J are TRBV20-1 and TRBJ2-2; D ambiguous. The germline gives CDR1 DFQATT, CDR2 SNEGSKA (reference sequence). V was cut by 0 bases and J by 6 bases, with 8 bases left in between. The CDR3 totals 13 residues. Written as DNA, the CDR3 is TGCAGTGCTAGAGAGCCTGGCCCCGGGGAGCTGTTTTTT. It encodes CSAREPGPGELFF.

This clonotype was observed a handful of times. The genes are TRBV28 and TRBJ1-5; the D is unclear. The CDR3 extends over 14 amino acids. Germline V gene data show CDR1 as MDHEN and CDR2 as SYDVKM. Trimming took off 5 bases at V and 5 bases at J, with 13 bases between the two ends. CDR3 region: CASSKVGVDQPQHF. CDR3 DNA sequence: TGTGCCAGCAGTAAGGTAGGCGTCGATCAGCCCCAGCATTTT. The full variable domain, in which reference TRBV28 and TRBJ1-5 provide the parts outside the CDR3, is DVKVTQSSRYLVKRTGEKVFLECVQDMDHENMFWYRQDPGLGLRLIYFSYDVKMKEKGDIPEGYSVSREKKERFSLILESASTNQTSMYLCASSKVGVDQPQHFGDGTRLSIL.

This rearrangement joins TRBV7-2 to TRBJ2-7; the D call may be TRBD1 or TRBD2 (5 bases each). Germline lookup yields CDR1 SGHTA and CDR2 FQGNSA. CDR3 length: 17 amino acids. Trimming took 5 bases from V and 2 from J, leaving 22 bases between them. For the CDR3, the DNA is TGTGCCAGCAGCACCCGTGGGGGTATGGCTGGCACCTACGAGCAGTACTTC. Its protein product is CASSTRGGMAGTYEQYF.

The chain employs TRBV7-9 and TRBJ2-1; TRBD2 aligns across 9 bases. V gave up 5 bases and J gave up 11 bases; unmatched junction bases: 13. The length of the CDR3 is 15 residues. Germline V gives CDR1 SEHNR, CDR2 FQNEAQ (reference sequence). CDR3 bases: TGTGCCAGCAGCCCCAACCCTGGCCTAGCGGGGCAGCAGTTCTTC. This encodes CASSPNPGLAGQQFF.